The 23 T cell receptor beta chains below come from one sample, sequenced in a study of long-term antiretroviral therapy in people with HIV. Survey level was the resolution at which the v3.0 immunoSEQ assay ran. The assay was immunoSEQ multiplex PCR, and TCRdb's table has in-frame clones only and misses some. Counted here are around 40,000 clones, 75% to 90% occurring once; the ten biggest clones make up roughly 3.6%. The material was unsorted PBMCs, obtained just before starting antiretroviral therapy. These receptors were collected from a woman under 30 with HIV.

This clone was detected once. This chain uses TRBV13 with TRBJ1-1; 7 bases line up with TRBD1. The CDR3 runs 14 residues. Trimming removed 5 bases from V and 1 base from J; junction bases left unmatched: 4. Germline V lookup: CDR1 PRHDT, CDR2 FYEKMQ (reference sequence). The CDR3 nucleotides are TGTGCCAGCAGCCACACAGGGGCGAACACTGAAGCTTTCTTT. This translates into CASSHTGANTEAFF.

The gene calls are TRBV9 and TRBJ2-2; D remains unclear. Trimming cost V 4 bases and J 3 bases, with 4 bases left between them. CDR3 size: 12 residues. Germline V lookup: CDR1 SGDLS, CDR2 YYNGEE. This chain's CDR3 is CASSPDTGELFF. The CDR3 DNA is TGTGCCAGCAGCCCGGACACCGGGGAGCTGTTTTTT.

In its sample, this clone was seen once. This chain joins TRBV5-1 and TRBJ2-2, with unresolved D. CDR3 length: 14 amino acids. V was cut by 0 bases and J by 1 base, with 4 bases left in between. Germline V gene sequence: CDR1 SGHRS, CDR2 YFSETQ. CDR3 sequence: CASSLEVNTGELFF. The CDR3 region has the DNA TGCGCCAGCAGCTTGGAAGTGAACACCGGGGAGCTGTTTTTT. Based on the CDR3 plus reference TRBV5-1 and TRBJ2-2, the full variable domain is KAGVTQTPRYLIKTRGQQVTLSCSPISGHRSVSWYQQTPGQGLQFLFEYFSETQRNKGNFPGRFSGRQFSNSRSEMNVSTLELGDSALYLCASSLEVNTGELFFGEGSRLTVL.

V and J are TRBV7-6 and TRBJ2-2, with D tentatively TRBD1 or TRBD2 (5 bases each). The CDR3 totals 14 residues. From germline, CDR1 is SGHVS and CDR2 FNYEAQ. The V gene lost 4 bases and the J gene lost 6 bases, with 12 bases spanning the gap. The CDR3 coding sequence is TGTGCCAGCAGCTCCGGGGACGGCTCCGGGGAGCTGTTTTTT. Its translation is CASSSGDGSGELFF.

Details on this clone: Other nucleotide sequences from this sample produce the same CDR3. V gene TRBV5-1 combines with J gene TRBJ1-5, with no clear D. The V end was cut by 5 bases, the J end by 4 bases, with 13 bases between. This CDR3 comprises 14 residues. CDR1 SGHRS and CDR2 YFSETQ come from the germline V gene. The CDR3 nucleotides read TGCGCCAGCAGTCCGTCGGGGTTTAATCAGCCCCAGCATTTT. Its translation is CASSPSGFNQPQHF.

V gene TRBV4-1 combines with J gene TRBJ2-7; no clear D. The V and J ends lost 0 bases and 0 bases respectively, with 6 bases between them. The CDR3 has 14 amino acids. The germline CDR1 and CDR2 sequences are MGHRA and YSYEKL. The CDR3 DNA sequence: TGCGCCAGCAGCCAAGATTGGGTCTCCTACGAGCAGTACTTC. Translated, it gives CASSQDWVSYEQYF.

The chain employs TRBV19 and TRBJ2-2, with TRBD2 identical over 9 bases. This CDR3 has 16 residues. The J segment lost 4 bases and the V segment lost 7 bases, leaving 10 bases of the junction unmatched. Germline loops: CDR1 LNHDA, CDR2 SQIVND (reference sequence). Written as DNA, the CDR3 is TGTGCCAGTACCCTGGGAGGCGGGAGGGGCACCGGGGAGCTGTTTTTT. As protein: CASTLGGGRGTGELFF.

V gene TRBV6-5 combines with J gene TRBJ1-2; TRBD1 matches 10 bases. Germline assignment: CDR1 MNHEY and CDR2 SVGAGI. The V gene end was trimmed by 6 bases and the J gene end by 4 bases; junction bases not matched to a gene: 8. CDR3 length: 15 amino acids. CDR3 sequence (DNA): TGTGCCAGCAGGGGCGACAGGGGGCTTGGCTATGGCTACACCTTC. Its protein is CASRGDRGLGYGYTF.

The rearrangement joins TRBV9 to TRBJ2-1; D gene unclear. The CDR3 extends over 12 amino acids. V gave up 0 bases and J gave up 12 bases, with 10 bases separating them. Looked up from germline, CDR1 is SGDLS and CDR2 is YYNGEE. The CDR3 region has the DNA TGTGCCAGCAGCGTAGGTGGAAGTGGGCAGTTCTTC. Translating it yields CASSVGGSGQFF.

V usage is TRBV7-3 and J usage is TRBJ1-2, with D possibly being TRBD1 (5 bases). CDR3 length: 16 amino acids. In germline, CDR1 is SGHTA, CDR2 FQGTGA. Trimming left V 5 bases short and J 3 bases short, with 19 bases between. In nucleotides, the CDR3 is TGTGCCAGCAGCCATATGGCAGGGAACACCGACTATGGCTACACCTTC. This sequence encodes CASSHMAGNTDYGYTF.

The chain joins TRBV5-6 to TRBJ2-2; D not certain. This CDR3 region has 13 residues. CDR1 and CDR2 (germline): SGHDT, YYEEEE. The V gene lost 4 bases and the J gene lost 6 bases, with 10 bases spanning the gap. Here the CDR3 DNA reads TGTGCCAGCAGCCTGCGGAGAGCCGGGGAGCTGTTTTTT. This sequence encodes CASSLRRAGELFF.

This chain uses TRBV10-2 with TRBJ2-4; D is ambiguous. There are 12 residues in the CDR3. The germline gives CDR1 WSHSY, CDR2 SAAADI. The germline V and J ends were trimmed by 3 bases and 10 bases, with 10 bases remaining between them. The CDR3 coding sequence is TGCGCCAGCAGTGACCTAGGTGGGATTCAGTACTTC. This gives the protein CASSDLGGIQYF.

CDR3 nucleotides: TGTGCCAGCAGCTTAACGAATCACGCACGCACTGGGGATGAGCAGTTCTTC. Translating gives CASSLTNHARTGDEQFF. The genes are TRBV7-6 and TRBJ2-1, with D hard to call. The CDR3 has 17 residues. V was trimmed by 2 bases and J by 8 bases, leaving 22 bases between them. Germline V CDR1 and CDR2: SGHVS, FNYEAQ.

This chain joins TRBV11-3 and TRBJ2-1; D possibly corresponds to TRBD2 (5 bases). Trimming removed 1 base from V and 8 bases from J, with 12 bases in between. This CDR3 has 14 amino acids. Germline lookup yields CDR1 SGHNT and CDR2 YENEEA. The chain's CDR3 is CASSLGLASDEQFF. CDR3 DNA: TGTGCCAGCAGCTTAGGGCTAGCATCGGATGAGCAGTTCTTC.

The V and J genes are TRBV6-5 and TRBJ2-3; D is uncertain. CDR1 and CDR2 from the germline V gene are MNHEY and SVGAGI. The CDR3 totals 15 residues. Trimming removed 0 bases from V and 0 bases from J, with 7 bases in between. The CDR3: CASSYSKPSTDTQYF. The DNA for the CDR3 is TGTGCCAGCAGTTACTCGAAGCCTAGCACAGATACGCAGTATTTT.

The chain couples TRBV5-6 to TRBJ2-7; TRBD2 agrees at 9 bases. The CDR3 spans 17 residues. Germline values: CDR1 SGHDT, CDR2 YYEEEE. V lost 0 bases to trimming and J lost 2 bases; unmatched junction nucleotides: 9. CDR3 loop: CASSLVGRASGTYEQYF. CDR3 DNA: TGTGCCAGCAGCTTGGTAGGTCGGGCTAGCGGGACCTACGAGCAGTACTTC.

The CDR3 DNA is TGTGCCAGCAGCCGACAGGGTTACGCCACTGAAGCTTTCTTT. Amino acid sequence: CASSRQGYATEAFF. V is TRBV7-2 and J is TRBJ1-1; 7 bases are shared with TRBD1. This CDR3 spans 14 amino acids. V lost 5 bases, J lost 4 bases, and 7 bases stayed unmatched. From germline, CDR1 is SGHTA and CDR2 FQGNSA.

The chain uses TRBV7-9 and TRBJ2-1; D call uncertain. With 5 bases removed from V and 10 bases from J, the gap between germline ends came to 9 bases. The CDR3 length is 11 residues. CDR1 and CDR2 from the germline V gene are SEHNR and FQNEAQ (reference sequence). CDR3 DNA sequence: TGTGCCAGCAGCCAACGACCCGAGCAGTTCTTC. It specifies CASSQRPEQFF.

The chain joins TRBV18 to TRBJ2-7; 10 bases agree with TRBD2. V trimming: 4 bases; J trimming: 3 bases; junction bases outside the gene matches: 12. Germline loops: CDR1 KGHSH, CDR2 LQKENI. This CDR3 has 17 residues. The CDR3 protein is CASSHRPGLAEIYEQYF. CDR3 nucleotide sequence: TGTGCCAGCTCACACCGCCCAGGACTAGCGGAAATCTACGAGCAGTACTTC.

This chain connects TRBV7-2 to TRBJ1-3, with D maybe TRBD1 (6 bases). V lost 0 bases, J lost 2 bases, and 11 bases lay in between. Germline lookup yields CDR1 SGHTA and CDR2 FQGNSA. The CDR3 length is 16 residues. The CDR3 is CASSLARRGPGNTIYF. CDR3 nucleotide sequence: TGTGCCAGCAGCTTAGCGCGCAGGGGACCTGGAAACACCATATATTTT.

The chain combines TRBV7-3 with TRBJ2-1, with D possibly matching TRBD2 (6 bases). V was trimmed by 5 bases and J by 9 bases, leaving 11 bases between them. CDR1 SGHTA and CDR2 FQGTGA come from the germline V gene. The CDR3 has 12 amino acids. The chain's CDR3 is CASSASEGEQFF. In DNA form, the CDR3 reads TGTGCCAGCAGCGCATCGGAGGGTGAGCAGTTCTTC.

The chain combines TRBV4-2 with TRBJ2-1; 7 bases agree with TRBD2. The CDR3 sequence is 16 residues long. Germline CDR1 LGHNA, CDR2 YNFKEQ. Trimming at V came to 3 bases and at J to 2 bases, leaving 7 bases not matched to a gene. For the CDR3, the DNA is TGTGCCAGCAGCCACGAGTTAAGCGGGACCTACAATGAGCAGTTCTTC. It codes for CASSHELSGTYNEQFF.

The V gene is TRBV4-2, the J gene TRBJ1-1, with D unresolved. Trimming left V 1 base short and J 1 base short, with 10 bases between. The CDR3 extends over 15 amino acids. CDR1 and CDR2 (germline): LGHNA, YNFKEQ. CDR3 coding DNA: TGTGCCAGCAGCCAAGTGAAGACCCCGAACACTGAAGCTTTCTTT. This translates into CASSQVKTPNTEAFF.